This T cell receptor beta chain was retrieved from a study of cytomegalovirus exposure and HLA in healthy donors. General study results and limits: The classifier reportedly diagnosed cytomegalovirus status with high specificity and sensitivity. The authors enumerated under 200 TCR beta chains as linked to cytomegalovirus. Rare TCR sequences predominated, though certain public TCRs were found in many donors.

The junction had 7 bases not matched to a gene; V was cut back by 4 bases and J by 9 bases. From germline, CDR1 is MNHGY and CDR2 SVAAGI. This CDR3 comprises 13 residues. Here immunoSEQ multiplex PCR was the method, and the copy in TCRdb shows in-frame clones only, minus some. The profile shows approximately 110,000 clones, about 93% of them singletons. For this clone: Its specificity is not known.

The donors formed part of the roughly 110-subject validation cohort, distinct from the roughly 700-subject first cohort. Material for sequencing was PBMCs. The chain uses TRBV6-9 and TRBJ2-3; TRBD2 aligns across 7 bases. The TCR originated in a woman between 18 and 29 years old in good health and CMV-seronegative. The CDR3 region is CASSFSGFKTQYF. For the CDR3, the DNA is TGTGCCAGCAGTTTTAGCGGGTTTAAGACGCAGTATTTT.